The 15 T cell receptor beta chains below were found in one sample sequenced in a study of spatial heterogeneity in lung cancer. TCRdb reprocessed the 5' RACE reads with MiXCR, giving one entry per CDR3 protein. Here the sample spans about 80,000 distinct CDR3 sequences, approximately 20% being singletons. Time point here: sample taken at primary tumor resection. Extraction of whole RNA from tumor, nontumor lung or frozen PBMC preceded unsorted sequencing. Sequenced material: PBMCs, taken at surgery. These receptors came from a male donor with early-stage non-small cell lung cancer.

The sample holds a few counts of this clonotype. The chain joins TRBV28 to TRBJ2-7; D remains unclear. CDR1 is MDHEN and CDR2 is SYDVKM in the germline V gene. The CDR3 consists of 14 residues. V dropped 7 bases and J dropped 4 bases, with 17 bases sitting between them. The CDR3, as DNA: TGTGCCAGCACGTCTCGATTGGGAAGTTACGAGCAGTACTTC. Residues: CASTSRLGSYEQYF.

The rearrangement uses TRBV7-3 and TRBJ2-1; the D gene could be TRBD1 or TRBD2 (6 bases each). Germline assignment: CDR1 SGHTA and CDR2 FQGTGA. The V gene lost 6 bases and the J gene lost 5 bases, with 11 bases spanning the gap. This CDR3 contains 13 residues. The chain's CDR3 is CASSGGLDNEQFF. CDR3 nucleotides: TGTGCCAGCAGTGGGGGGCTAGACAATGAGCAGTTCTTC. Using reference TRBV7-3 and TRBJ2-1 for the parts outside the CDR3, the full variable domain is GAGVSQTPSNKVTEKGKYVELRCDPISGHTALYWYRQSLGQGPEFLIYFQGTGAADDSGLPNDRFFAVRPEGSVSTLKIQRTERGDSAVYLCASSGGLDNEQFFGPGTRLTVL.

The V call is TRBV7-2, the J call TRBJ2-3, with D perhaps given as TRBD1 or TRBD2 (6 bases each). The CDR3 is 15 residues long. Germline V lookup: CDR1 SGHTA, CDR2 FQGNSA. V was pared by 1 base and J by 4 bases, with 12 bases between. The CDR3 DNA sequence: TGTGCCAGCAGCTTAGGTGGGGGGCGCCCAGATACGCAGTATTTT. Encoded protein: CASSLGGGRPDTQYF.

V is TRBV6-2 or TRBV6-3 and J is TRBJ1-6, with TRBD1 as a possible D gene (5 bases). The CDR3 is 15 amino acids. Per germline, CDR1 MNHEY and CDR2 SVGEGT. V was shortened by 2 bases and J by 4 bases, with 9 bases between the two germline ends. The CDR3 reads CASSYRGPYNSPLHF. CDR3 sequence (DNA): TGTGCCAGCAGTTACAGGGGACCTTATAATTCACCCCTCCACTTT.

V usage is TRBV18 and J usage is TRBJ2-3; no firm D call. There are 16 residues in the CDR3. Germline V gene sequence: CDR1 KGHSH, CDR2 LQKENI. V was clipped by 3 bases and J by 2 bases, with 15 bases between them. The CDR3 DNA reads TGTGCCAGCTCACCCCCGGCCCGACACCCCACAGATACGCAGTATTTT. Translated: CASSPPARHPTDTQYF.

This clonotype was seen at least ten times. The chain carries TRBV7-2 and TRBJ1-5, with D tentatively TRBD1 (5 bases). Germline V CDR1 and CDR2: SGHTA, FQGNSA. This CDR3 has 14 residues. Trimming stripped 5 bases from V and 5 bases from J, with 13 bases between. The CDR3 nucleotides are TGTGCCAGCAGCCCCGGGGCCGGGGATCAGCCCCAGCATTTT. It encodes CASSPGAGDQPQHF.

There are many counts of this clonotype. The chain recombines TRBV5-6 with TRBJ1-3; D might be TRBD1 (5 bases). Deletions cut 4 bases from V and 0 bases from J, with 20 bases between. The CDR3 is made up of 18 amino acids. Germline V CDR1 and CDR2: SGHDT, YYEEEE. The CDR3 loop is CASSPLWGRGSSGNTIYF. Written as DNA, the CDR3 is TGTGCCAGCAGCCCCCTTTGGGGACGGGGCTCCTCTGGAAACACCATATATTTT.

The V and J genes are TRBV12-3 or TRBV12-4 and TRBJ2-3; D not resolved. There are 11 residues in the CDR3. V lost 8 bases to trimming and J lost 4 bases, with 7 bases between them. CDR3 nucleotides: TGTGCCAGCGAAGTGGCAGATACGCAGTATTTT. Protein: CASEVADTQYF.

This clonotype has just a few counts. This chain uses TRBV28 with TRBJ1-1; 9 bases are shared with TRBD1. Germline CDR1 MDHEN, CDR2 SYDVKM. V was pared by 8 bases and J by 3 bases, with 19 bases of the junction left unmatched. The CDR3 runs 18 residues. The CDR3 reads CASPPPGTGTLSDTEAFF. The CDR3 DNA reads as TGTGCCAGCCCACCTCCCGGGACAGGGACCCTCAGTGACACTGAAGCTTTCTTT.

This clonotype has only a few counts. The chain has TRBV5-4 and TRBJ2-3, with D possibly TRBD1 on 5 matching bases. Germline assignment: CDR1 SGHNT and CDR2 YYREEE (reference sequence). Trimming removed 1 base from V and 0 bases from J, with 6 bases in between. The CDR3 extends over 14 amino acids. CDR3 region: CASSLTGSTDTQYF. The CDR3 region has the DNA TGTGCCAGCAGCTTGACAGGTAGCACAGATACGCAGTATTTT. Complete variable domain (other parts from reference TRBV5-4 and TRBJ2-3): ETGVTQSPTHLIKTRGQQVTLRCSSQSGHNTVSWYQQALGQGPQFIFQYYREEENGRGNFPPRFSGLQFPNYSSELNVNALELDDSALYLCASSLTGSTDTQYFGPGTRLTVL.

The rearrangement links TRBV20-1 to TRBJ2-5; 7 bases map to TRBD1. The CDR3 extends over 15 amino acids. Losses at the gene ends were 1 base for V and 1 base for J; bases not matched to a gene: 6. Germline CDR1 and CDR2: DFQATT and SNEGSKA (reference sequence). The CDR3 coding sequence is TGCAGTGCTAGAGCCGTGTGGGACAGCCAAGAGACCCAGTACTTC. This encodes CSARAVWDSQETQYF.

This clonotype was counted a few times. The rearrangement joins TRBV6-2 or TRBV6-3 to TRBJ2-7; D not certain. Germline V gives CDR1 MNHEY, CDR2 SVGEGT. V was clipped by 4 bases and J by 0 bases, with 10 bases between them. The CDR3 runs to 14 residues. The CDR3 DNA sequence: TGTGCCAGCAGTTTACAAGCCTACTCCTACGAGCAGTACTTC. Translation: CASSLQAYSYEQYF.

This clonotype was counted a few times. This sequence joins TRBV11-3 and TRBJ2-7; D may match TRBD1 or TRBD2 (5 bases each). The germline V gene encodes CDR1 SGHNT and CDR2 YENEEA. V was shortened by 4 bases and J by 6 bases, with 10 bases between the two germline ends. The CDR3 has 12 residues. CDR3 region: CASSSGPREQYF. The CDR3 coding sequence is TGTGCCAGCAGCTCGGGACCGCGCGAGCAGTACTTC.

This clonotype was counted only a few times. The chain recombines TRBV5-1 with TRBJ2-7; a weak D match, TRBD1 (6 bases). Germline lookup yields CDR1 SGHRS and CDR2 YFSETQ. The V and J ends lost 4 bases and 7 bases respectively, with 24 bases between them. CDR3 length equals 16 residues. The CDR3, as DNA: TGCGCCAGCAGCCGCGGACAGCCCCGTCCTCTTGGAGAGCAGTACTTC. This encodes CASSRGQPRPLGEQYF. The whole variable domain, filled in from reference TRBV5-1 and TRBJ2-7, reads KAGVTQTPRYLIKTRGQQVTLSCSPISGHRSVSWYQQTPGQGLQFLFEYFSETQRNKGNFPGRFSGRQFSNSRSEMNVSTLELGDSALYLCASSRGQPRPLGEQYFGPGTRLTVT.

The sample holds many counts of this clonotype. The chain carries TRBV29-1 and TRBJ2-5, with a tentative D call TRBD2 (5 bases). The CDR3 is 14 residues long. Deletions cut 0 bases from V and 4 bases from J, with 12 bases between. Germline V lookup: CDR1 SQVTM, CDR2 ANQGSEA. In DNA, the CDR3 is TGCAGCGTTGAAGATCTGGCGGGTGGAGAGACCCAGTACTTC. Encoded protein: CSVEDLAGGETQYF.